Listed below are T cell receptor beta chains from one sample, sequenced in a study of CD4 T cells in relation to SARS-CoV-2 and coronaviruses. Clones were read by immunoSEQ multiplex PCR, and TCRdb kept only the in-frame ones, dropping some. The sample lists around 54,000 clones; about 91% were seen once. Sequenced: naive CD4+ T cells from PBMCs. The source is an adult with COVID-19. Both conserved end residues are part of each CDR3. D genes are given only for firm matches. Where a row states a size, it is once, few, many or the class of an expanded clone; other rows omit it.

V: TRBV7-8
J: TRBJ2-1
D: TRBD2
length: 18
size: once
CDR3: CASSRGTSGTSPMNEQFF
DNA: TGTGCCAGCAGCCGCGGGACTAGCGGCACCTCCCCTATGAATGAGCAGTTCTTC

V: TRBV11-2
J: TRBJ2-2
D: NA
length: 14
size: NA
CDR3: CASSSWVVTGELFF
DNA: TGTGCCAGCAGCTCCTGGGTGGTTACCGGGGAGCTGTTTTTT

V: TRBV7-3
J: TRBJ2-1
D: NA
length: 13
size: NA
CDR3: CASSTTALNEQFF
DNA: TGTGCCAGCAGCACAACAGCACTCAATGAGCAGTTCTTC

V: TRBV27
J: TRBJ2-3
D: TRBD2
length: 16
size: NA
CDR3: CASRGGTSGRVDTQYF
DNA: TGTGCCAGCAGAGGGGGGACTAGCGGGAGAGTAGATACGCAGTATTTT

V: TRBV6-2/TRBV6-3
J: TRBJ2-2
D: TRBD2
length: 16
size: NA
CDR3: CASSYGGVQSTGELFF
DNA: TGTGCCAGCAGTTACGGGGGGGTGCAATCAACCGGGGAGCTGTTTTTT

V: TRBV18
J: TRBJ2-7
D: NA
length: 14
size: NA
CDR3: CASSPDGTRHEQYF
DNA: TGTGCCAGCTCACCAGACGGGACGCGTCACGAGCAGTACTTC

V: TRBV4-1
J: TRBJ1-5
D: NA
length: 14
size: NA
CDR3: CASREEIGVQAQHF
DNA: TGCGCCAGCAGAGAAGAGATCGGGGTTCAGGCCCAGCATTTT

V: TRBV19
J: TRBJ1-3
D: NA
length: 14
size: NA
CDR3: CASSISGAGNTIYF
DNA: TGTGCCAGTAGTATCTCAGGTGCTGGAAACACCATATATTTT

V: TRBV9
J: TRBJ2-5
D: NA
length: 14
size: NA
CDR3: CASSARGLWETQYF
DNA: TGTGCCAGCAGCGCCCGGGGACTTTGGGAGACCCAGTACTTC

V: TRBV2
J: TRBJ2-7
D: NA
length: 12
size: NA
CDR3: CASSDVGYEQYF
DNA: TGTGCCAGCAGTGACGTGGGATACGAGCAGTACTTC

V: TRBV28
J: TRBJ2-5
D: TRBD1
length: 14
size: NA
CDR3: CASSFRDRDETQYF
DNA: TGTGCCAGCAGTTTCCGGGACAGGGATGAGACCCAGTACTTC

V: TRBV28
J: TRBJ1-5
D: NA
length: 12
size: NA
CDR3: CASRQSGQPQHF
DNA: TGTGCCAGCAGGCAGTCGGGACAGCCCCAGCATTTT

V: TRBV19
J: TRBJ2-7
D: NA
length: 16
size: NA
CDR3: CASSIFPREQGYEQYF
DNA: TGTGCCAGTAGTATTTTCCCACGGGAGCAAGGCTACGAGCAGTACTTC

V: TRBV10-2
J: TRBJ1-2
D: NA
length: 13
size: NA
CDR3: CASSPAAGYGYTF
DNA: TGCGCCAGCTCCCCCGCCGCGGGCTATGGCTACACCTTC

V: TRBV19
J: TRBJ2-1
D: NA
length: 15
size: NA
CDR3: CASSILGSSYNEQFF
DNA: TGTGCCAGTAGTATACTGGGAAGCTCCTACAATGAGCAGTTCTTC

V: TRBV28
J: TRBJ1-4
D: NA
length: 15
size: NA
CDR3: CASSFLDRLGEKLFF
DNA: TGTGCCAGCAGTTTTCTCGACAGGCTCGGGGAAAAACTGTTTTTT

V: TRBV7-9
J: TRBJ1-2
D: NA
length: 17
size: NA
CDR3: CASSLAGTPRSNYGYTF
DNA: TGTGCCAGCAGCTTAGCTGGGACCCCCCGGTCGAACTATGGCTACACCTTC

V: TRBV9
J: TRBJ2-2
D: NA
length: 16
size: once
CDR3: CASSVASQGGTGELFF
DNA: TGTGCCAGCAGCGTAGCTTCCCAGGGAGGCACCGGGGAGCTGTTTTTT

V: TRBV5-4
J: TRBJ2-1
D: NA
length: 11
size: NA
CDR3: CASSLFGEQFF
DNA: TGTGCCAGCAGCTTGTTTGGCGAGCAGTTCTTC

V: TRBV20-1
J: TRBJ2-7
D: NA
length: 11
size: NA
CDR3: CSASTDTGQYF
DNA: TGCAGTGCTAGCACGGACACCGGGCAGTACTTC

V: TRBV5-6
J: TRBJ2-7
D: NA
length: 15
size: NA
CDR3: CASSSSTQSNHEQYF
DNA: TGTGCCAGCAGCTCCTCGACCCAGTCTAATCACGAGCAGTACTTC

V: TRBV4-2
J: TRBJ2-4
D: NA
length: 18
size: NA
CDR3: CASSQDPPRPRAKNIQYF
DNA: TGTGCCAGCAGCCAAGATCCTCCGAGGCCAAGGGCCAAAAACATTCAGTACTTC

V: TRBV6-4
J: TRBJ1-2
D: NA
length: 15
size: NA
CDR3: CASSDGSSGAFGYTF
DNA: TGTGCCAGCAGTGACGGGAGTTCAGGGGCGTTTGGCTACACCTTC

V: TRBV4-1
J: TRBJ1-6
D: NA
length: 16
size: NA
CDR3: CASSQRVGFMDPPLHF
DNA: TGCGCCAGCAGCCAAAGGGTTGGCTTTATGGATCCACCCCTCCACTTT

V: TRBV7-2
J: TRBJ2-3
D: NA
length: 13
size: once
CDR3: CASSSLPGDTQYF
DNA: TGTGCCAGCAGCTCCCTCCCGGGGGATACGCAGTATTTT

V: TRBV6-1
J: TRBJ2-7
D: NA
length: 15
size: NA
CDR3: CASSEVVRGSYEQYF
DNA: TGTGCCAGCAGTGAAGTGGTCAGGGGCTCCTACGAGCAGTACTTC

V: TRBV30
J: TRBJ2-2
D: NA
length: 13
size: NA
CDR3: CAWTDSGTGELFF
DNA: TGTGCCTGGACCGATAGTGGCACCGGGGAGCTGTTTTTT

V: TRBV9
J: TRBJ1-3
D: NA
length: 15
size: NA
CDR3: CASSVQGLSGNTIYF
DNA: TGTGCCAGCAGCGTCCAGGGCCTCTCTGGAAACACCATATATTTT

V: TRBV27
J: TRBJ2-3
D: TRBD2
length: 17
size: NA
CDR3: CASSSRGLATSTDTQYF
DNA: TGTGCCAGCAGTTCGAGAGGACTAGCAACTAGCACAGATACGCAGTATTTT

V: TRBV30
J: TRBJ2-7
D: TRBD2
length: 16
size: NA
CDR3: CAWIKVGLAGGREQYF
DNA: TGTGCCTGGATAAAGGTCGGACTAGCGGGAGGTCGGGAGCAGTACTTC

V: TRBV24-1
J: TRBJ2-5
D: NA
length: 15
size: NA
CDR3: CATSSPPAEGETQYF
DNA: TGTGCCACCAGTTCCCCCCCCGCGGAGGGGGAGACCCAGTACTTC

V: TRBV11-2
J: TRBJ2-3
D: NA
length: 14
size: NA
CDR3: CASSLAGGTDTQYF
DNA: TGTGCCAGCAGCTTGGCAGGGGGCACAGATACGCAGTATTTT

V: TRBV28
J: TRBJ2-3
D: TRBD1
length: 16
size: NA
CDR3: CASSETQGVLTDTQYF
DNA: TGTGCCAGCAGTGAAACACAGGGGGTACTGACAGATACGCAGTATTTT

V: TRBV27
J: TRBJ2-1
D: NA
length: 14
size: NA
CDR3: CASSAPAPYNEQFF
DNA: TGTGCCAGCAGTGCCCCAGCGCCGTACAATGAGCAGTTCTTC

V: TRBV19
J: TRBJ1-4
D: NA
length: 15
size: NA
CDR3: CASSIEGATNEKLFF
DNA: TGTGCCAGTAGTATCGAGGGGGCAACTAATGAAAAACTGTTTTTT

V: TRBV19
J: TRBJ2-3
D: TRBD1
length: 13
size: NA
CDR3: CASRGQSRDTQYF
DNA: TGTGCCAGTAGGGGACAGAGCAGAGATACGCAGTATTTT

V: TRBV28
J: TRBJ2-7
D: TRBD2
length: 19
size: NA
CDR3: CASRDGLAGDVRNSYEQYF
DNA: TGTGCCAGCAGAGACGGACTAGCGGGAGACGTAAGAAACTCCTACGAGCAGTACTTC

V: TRBV7-9
J: TRBJ2-7
D: NA
length: 14
size: NA
CDR3: CASSWDILSYEQYF
DNA: TGTGCCAGCAGCTGGGACATCCTCTCCTACGAGCAGTACTTC

V: TRBV29-1
J: TRBJ1-2
D: TRBD1
length: 15
size: NA
CDR3: CSVDTPDRLNYGYTF
DNA: TGCAGCGTAGACACCCCGGACAGGCTAAACTATGGCTACACCTTC

V: TRBV18
J: TRBJ2-1
D: NA
length: 15
size: NA
CDR3: CASSPNQGGDNEQFF
DNA: TGTGCCAGCTCACCGAATCAGGGGGGGGACAATGAGCAGTTCTTC

V: TRBV7-2
J: TRBJ2-7
D: NA
length: 14
size: NA
CDR3: CASSFRQASYEQYF
DNA: TGTGCCAGCAGCTTCCGGCAGGCTTCCTACGAGCAGTACTTC

V: TRBV5-5
J: TRBJ2-5
D: NA
length: 14
size: NA
CDR3: CASSSTVIQETQYF
DNA: TGTGCCAGCAGCAGCACGGTGATTCAAGAGACCCAGTACTTC

V: TRBV7-9
J: TRBJ1-2
D: NA
length: 12
size: NA
CDR3: CASSLGDYGYTF
DNA: TGTGCCAGCAGCTTGGGGGATTATGGCTACACCTTC

V: TRBV2
J: TRBJ1-1
D: TRBD1
length: 13
size: NA
CDR3: CASGTGYFAEAFF
DNA: TGTGCCAGCGGGACAGGTTATTTCGCTGAAGCTTTCTTT

V: TRBV12-3/TRBV12-4
J: TRBJ1-1
D: NA
length: 13
size: NA
CDR3: CASSLVSNTEAFF
DNA: TGTGCCAGCAGTTTAGTGTCGAACACTGAAGCTTTCTTT

V: TRBV4-1
J: TRBJ2-7
D: TRBD2
length: 19
size: NA
CDR3: CASSQQGSPILAGALEQYF
DNA: TGCGCCAGCAGCCAACAGGGTTCCCCGATACTAGCGGGAGCACTCGAGCAGTACTTC

V: TRBV21-1
J: TRBJ1-1
D: NA
length: 17
size: once
CDR3: CASSNSMRRKMNTEAFF
DNA: TGTGCCAGCAGCAACTCTATGAGGAGAAAGATGAACACTGAAGCTTTCTTT